This TCR beta chain stems from a study of T-cell memory formation after mild COVID-19. As for the study in general: TCR clusters were mostly confined to one donor each. Whole-study findings and limits: A subset of responding clones appeared in pre-infection memory, suggesting cross-reactive memory joined. Shrinking CD4+ clones were chiefly CM and EM; CD8+ ones were chiefly EMRA.

Germline-derived CDR1 and CDR2 are DFQATT and SNEGSKA (reference sequence). The V segment lost 2 bases and the J segment 7 bases; nucleotides outside the gene matches: 6. The CDR3 extends over 14 amino acids. Turning to this clonotype: Its specificity is unknown.

From 5'RACE with constant-segment primers came TCR alpha and TCR beta cDNA libraries that carried sample barcodes and UMIs. Via MiXCR, TCRdb re-called the 5' RACE reads, giving one row per CDR3 protein. Among 90,000 to 130,000 distinct CDR3 sequences listed, about a sixth were seen once. The sequence came from a man between 18 and 35 years old who had mild COVID-19 (a few samples of this study predate the infection). Cell type and time point are not known. The gene calls are TRBV20-1 and TRBJ1-5, with 9 positions matching TRBD1. The material sequenced was PBMCs or a T cell subset sorted from them (not recorded which). The CDR3 reads CSARYRGPGQPQHF. As DNA, the CDR3 is TGCAGTGCTAGATACAGGGGGCCGGGACAGCCCCAGCATTTT.